Sequencing of this T cell receptor beta chain was carried out in a study of blood T cell repertoires in COVID-19. Whole-study context: Italy, Spain and the United States were the sources of the convalescent and acute COVID-19 samples. T cells, B-cell-depleted T cells, or PBMCs provided the cDNA or gDNA that served as material.

In the authors' workflow: Amplifying reference gene primers gave estimates of nucleated cell counts. TCRdb keeps only in-frame clones here, not all; method: immunoSEQ multiplex PCR. The V and J calls and the clone size are those of that table, but D and trimming were determined from the DNA. Of 97,000 or so clones in the sample, more than 80% were seen once. A remark on this clone: This sample also contains other DNA sequences that code for the same CDR3.

Germline CDR1 SNHLY, CDR2 FYNNEI. The V gene lost 2 bases and the J gene lost 6 bases, with 10 bases spanning the gap. The CDR3 extends over 14 amino acids. V gene TRBV2 combines with J gene TRBJ2-2; D perhaps matches TRBD2 (7 bases). Source material: peripheral blood. This TCR was recovered from a human donor in a cohort sampled during active COVID-19. CDR3 in DNA: TGTGCCAGCAGTGAAAGGGGGGGGCCCGGGGAGCTGTTTTTT. Translated, it gives CASSERGGPGELFF.